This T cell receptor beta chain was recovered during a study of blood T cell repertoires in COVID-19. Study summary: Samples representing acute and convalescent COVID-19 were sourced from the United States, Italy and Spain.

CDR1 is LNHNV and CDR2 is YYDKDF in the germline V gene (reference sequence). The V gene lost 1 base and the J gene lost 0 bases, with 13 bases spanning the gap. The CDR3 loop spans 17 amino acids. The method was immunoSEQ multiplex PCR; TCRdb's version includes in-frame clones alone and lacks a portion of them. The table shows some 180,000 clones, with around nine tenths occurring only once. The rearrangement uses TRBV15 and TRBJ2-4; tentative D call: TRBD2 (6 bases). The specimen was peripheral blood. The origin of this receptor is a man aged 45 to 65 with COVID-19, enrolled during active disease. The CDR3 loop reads CATSRGRGGVAKNIQYF. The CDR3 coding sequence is TGTGCCACCAGCAGAGGGAGAGGCGGGGTAGCCAAAAACATTCAGTACTTC.